This TCR beta chain emerged from a study of identical twins. Study-wide results and caveats: Twins' surplus sharing was weaker for beta out-of-frame sequences.

The cDNA had a unique molecular identifier and a template-switch universal primer site. TCRdb analysed the 5' RACE reads with MiXCR anew, one entry per CDR3 protein. The sample contains around 1.7 million distinct CDR3 sequences, more than 30% of which appear only once. This clonotype has only a few counts. Its cognate antigen is unknown. This CDR3 comprises 16 residues. The germline gives CDR1 SGHVS, CDR2 FQNEAQ. The V segment lost 6 bases and the J segment 3 bases; nucleotides outside the gene matches: 10. This clonotype originated in a newborn girl in good health. V is TRBV7-8 and J is TRBJ2-7, with TRBD2 matching over 11 bases. The material sequenced was cord blood. The CDR3 spells CASSVLSGTSGYEQYF. The CDR3 DNA reads TGTGCCAGCAGTGTCCTGTCCGGGACTAGCGGCTACGAGCAGTACTTC.